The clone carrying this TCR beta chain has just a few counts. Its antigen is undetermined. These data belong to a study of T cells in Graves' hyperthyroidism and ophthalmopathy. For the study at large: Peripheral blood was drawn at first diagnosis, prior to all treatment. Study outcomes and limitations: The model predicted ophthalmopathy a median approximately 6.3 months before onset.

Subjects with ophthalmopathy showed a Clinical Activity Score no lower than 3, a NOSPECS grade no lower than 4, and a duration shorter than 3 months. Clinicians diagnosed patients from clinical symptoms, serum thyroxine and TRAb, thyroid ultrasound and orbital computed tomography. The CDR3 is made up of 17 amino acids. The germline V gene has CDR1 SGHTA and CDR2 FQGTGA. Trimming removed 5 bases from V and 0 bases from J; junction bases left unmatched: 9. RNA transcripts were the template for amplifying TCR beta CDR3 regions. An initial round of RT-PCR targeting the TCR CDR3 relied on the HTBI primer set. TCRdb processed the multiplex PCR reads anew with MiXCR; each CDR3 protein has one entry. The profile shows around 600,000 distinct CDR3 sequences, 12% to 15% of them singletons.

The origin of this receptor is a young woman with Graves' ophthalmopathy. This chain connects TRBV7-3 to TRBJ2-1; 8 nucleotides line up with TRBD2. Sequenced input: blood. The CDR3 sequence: CASSPGGRESSYNEQFF. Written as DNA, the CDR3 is TGTGCCAGCAGCCCGGGGGGGCGGGAAAGCTCCTACAATGAGCAGTTCTTC.